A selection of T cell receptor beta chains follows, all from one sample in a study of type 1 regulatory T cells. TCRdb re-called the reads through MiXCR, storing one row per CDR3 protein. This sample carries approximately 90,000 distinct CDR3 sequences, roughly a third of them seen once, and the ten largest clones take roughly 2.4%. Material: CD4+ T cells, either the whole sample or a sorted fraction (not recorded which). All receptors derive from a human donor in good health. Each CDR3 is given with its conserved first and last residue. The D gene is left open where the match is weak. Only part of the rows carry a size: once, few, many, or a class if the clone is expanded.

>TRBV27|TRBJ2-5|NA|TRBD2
TGTGCCAGCAGACGACTAGCGGGAGTCCAGCTTTATGAGACCCAGTACTTC
CASRRLAGVQLYETQYF
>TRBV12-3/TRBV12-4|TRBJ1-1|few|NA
TGTGCCAGCAGCACCCGTCCTAACACTGAAGCTTTCTTT
CASSTRPNTEAFF
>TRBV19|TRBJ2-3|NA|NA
TGTGCCAGTAGTCTGAGGGATTTCACAGATACGCAGTATTTT
CASSLRDFTDTQYF
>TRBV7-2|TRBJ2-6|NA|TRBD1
TGTGCCAGCAGCTCTGTAGCCGGGACAGGGGGATCTGGGGCCAACGTCCTGACTTTC
CASSSVAGTGGSGANVLTF
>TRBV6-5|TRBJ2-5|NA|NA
TGTGCCAGCAGTTACTCCTCGGACGCCGGGGAGACCCAGTACTTC
CASSYSSDAGETQYF
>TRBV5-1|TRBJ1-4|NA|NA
TGCGCCAGCAGCTTGGACGGCATTAATGAAAAACTGTTTTTT
CASSLDGINEKLFF
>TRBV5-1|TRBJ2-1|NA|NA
TGCGCCAGCAGCTTGGAGGTTAGCGTTAATGAGCAGTTCTTC
CASSLEVSVNEQFF
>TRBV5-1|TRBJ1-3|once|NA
TGCGCCAGCAGCATCGGACAGAATGGAAACACCATATATTTT
CASSIGQNGNTIYF
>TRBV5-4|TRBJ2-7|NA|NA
TGTGCCAGCAGCGCGCGGGGTTCCTACGAGCAGCACTTC
CASSARGSYEQHF
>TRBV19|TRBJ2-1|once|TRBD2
TGTGCCAGTAGTATCAGACTAGCGCGGTACAATGAGCAGTTCTTC
CASSIRLARYNEQFF
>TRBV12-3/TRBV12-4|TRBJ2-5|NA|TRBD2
TGTGCCAGCAGTTTCTCTAGCGGGAGAAAGACCCAGTACTTC
CASSFSSGRKTQYF
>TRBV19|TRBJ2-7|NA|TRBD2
TGTGCCAGTAGTATCAAGCGGGGCTCCTACGAGCAGTACTTC
CASSIKRGSYEQYF
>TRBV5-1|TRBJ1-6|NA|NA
TGCGCCAGCAGCCCGGACAGCTTTTCACCCCTCCACTTT
CASSPDSFSPLHF
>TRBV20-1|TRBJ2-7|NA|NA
TGCAGTGCTAGGGGCCAGGGGGGTTACGAGCAGTACTTC
CSARGQGGYEQYF
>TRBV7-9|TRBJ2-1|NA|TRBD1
TGTGCCAGCAGCTTTACAGGGGTGGAGATCGGCAATGAGCAGTTCTTC
CASSFTGVEIGNEQFF
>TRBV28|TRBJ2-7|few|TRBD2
TGTGCCAGCAGTTTGAGCATTCGACTAGCGGGAGTGTACGAGCAGTACTTC
CASSLSIRLAGVYEQYF
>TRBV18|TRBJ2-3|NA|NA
TGTGCCAGCTCACCACCGCAGGAGAGCACAGATACGCAGTATTTT
CASSPPQESTDTQYF
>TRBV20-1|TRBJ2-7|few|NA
TGCAGTGCCACACCGAGGGGCTCCTACGAGCAGTACTTC
CSATPRGSYEQYF
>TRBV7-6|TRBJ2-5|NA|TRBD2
TGTGCCAGCAGCTTTGTGTTTTTCGAGCGGGAGGGAGGAGAGACCCAGTACTTC
CASSFVFFEREGGETQYF
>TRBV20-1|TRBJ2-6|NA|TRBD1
TGCAGTGCTTTCGACAGGGCTGGGGCCAACGTCCTGACTTTC
CSAFDRAGANVLTF
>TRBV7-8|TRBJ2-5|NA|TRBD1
TGTGCCAGCAGCTCCCCGGGACAGGGTCAAGAGACCCAGTACTTC
CASSSPGQGQETQYF
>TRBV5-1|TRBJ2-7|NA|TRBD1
TGCGCCAGCAGGCTCGACAGGGGGGATTACGAGCAGTACTTC
CASRLDRGDYEQYF
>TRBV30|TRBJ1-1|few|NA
TGTGCTGGAAATGCCGGGACACGGGGCACTGAAGCTTTCTTT
CAGNAGTRGTEAFF
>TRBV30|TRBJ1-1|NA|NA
TGTGCCTGGAGTGTATGGGGCGGGAGAGGTACGACTGAAGCTTTCTTT
CAWSVWGGRGTTEAFF